The 21 T cell receptor beta chains presented below share a single source sample, sequenced in a study of cytomegalovirus exposure and HLA in healthy donors. Researchers ran the PCR with 60 Vbeta and 13 Jbeta primers. Data came from immunoSEQ multiplex PCR; TCRdb stores just in-frame clones and leaves some out. The sample carries 150,000 to 200,000 clones, around 90% recorded once. Sequencing was performed on PBMCs. The receptor set was obtained from a woman younger than 30 in good health and CMV-seronegative.

The chain uses TRBV4-1 and TRBJ1-4; D is unclear. The CDR3 is made up of 17 amino acids. The germline CDR1 and CDR2 sequences are MGHRA and YSYEKL. Between the trimmed V and J ends, which lost 3 bases and 8 bases, there was a span of 22 bases. The CDR3 is CASSQASFGIREEKLFF. The CDR3 coding sequence is TGCGCCAGCAGCCAGGCCTCATTTGGGATTCGGGAAGAAAAACTGTTTTTT.

This chain joins TRBV6-1 and TRBJ1-1; 8 nucleotides line up with TRBD1. The CDR3 has 15 residues. Germline trimming cut 8 bases from V and 4 bases from J; bases unmatched to any gene: 12. The V gene's germline CDR1 is MNHNS and CDR2 SASEGT. CDR3 in DNA: TGTGCCAGCTCAAATCAGGGGGCTCTAGGCACTGAAGCTTTCTTT. It is translated as CASSNQGALGTEAFF.

The chain recombines TRBV2 with TRBJ2-5; possibly TRBD2 for D (6 bases). Between the trimmed V and J ends, which lost 4 bases and 4 bases, there was a span of 10 bases. Germline CDR1 and CDR2: SNHLY and FYNNEI. The CDR3 is made up of 13 amino acids. CDR3 region: CASSAGVVETQYF. The DNA for the CDR3 is TGTGCCAGCAGTGCGGGGGTCGTAGAGACCCAGTACTTC. Combining the CDR3 with reference TRBV2 and TRBJ2-5 gives the whole variable domain EPEVTQTPSHQVTQMGQEVILRCVPISNHLYFYWYRQILGQKVEFLVSFYNNEISEKSEIFDDQFSVERPDGSNFTLKIRSTKLEDSAMYFCASSAGVVETQYFGPGTRLLVL.

V is TRBV9 and J is TRBJ2-3; D is perhaps TRBD2 (5 bases). Looked up from germline, CDR1 is SGDLS and CDR2 is YYNGEE. V lost 0 bases to trimming and J lost 1 base, with 9 bases between them. The CDR3 is 15 residues long. CDR3 sequence (DNA): TGTGCCAGCAGCGTAGATGTGGGAGGCACAGATACGCAGTATTTT. This translates into CASSVDVGGTDTQYF. Together with reference TRBV9 and TRBJ2-3, the CDR3 gives the full variable domain: DSGVTQTPKHLITATGQRVTLRCSPRSGDLSVYWYQQSLDQGLQFLIQYYNGEERAKGNILERFSAQQFPDLHSELNLSSLELGDSALYFCASSVDVGGTDTQYFGPGTRLTVL.

The chain uses TRBV10-3 and TRBJ2-7; D gene ambiguous. The CDR3 runs to 14 residues. The germline gives CDR1 ENHRY, CDR2 SYGVKD. V lost 0 bases to trimming and J lost 4 bases, with 10 bases between them. The CDR3 protein is CAISESTVSYEQYF. Here the CDR3 DNA reads TGTGCCATCAGTGAGTCGACTGTCTCTTACGAGCAGTACTTC.

This clone was recorded only once. The rearrangement joins TRBV13 to TRBJ2-1; 7 bases match TRBD2. Germline CDR1 reads PRHDT; CDR2 reads FYEKMQ (reference sequence). With 5 bases clipped from V and 7 bases from J, the junction kept 8 bases outside the gene matches. This CDR3 has 14 amino acids. The CDR3 sequence: CASSPGGGGNEQFF. In DNA form, the CDR3 reads TGTGCCAGCAGCCCGGGGGGTGGAGGAAATGAGCAGTTCTTC.

This clone has just a few counts. The chain is built from TRBV5-1 and TRBJ1-1; 7 bases fit TRBD1. The germline gives CDR1 SGHRS, CDR2 YFSETQ. This CDR3 has 14 amino acids. V was pared by 3 bases and J by 0 bases, with 2 bases of the junction left unmatched. This CDR3 reads CASSWDSLNTEAFF. CDR3 coding DNA: TGCGCCAGCAGCTGGGACAGCTTGAACACTGAAGCTTTCTTT.

J is TRBJ2-1 and V is TRBV23-1; 8 bases map to TRBD1. TRBV23-1 is treated as an ORF (open reading frame) with a function not yet certain. This CDR3 is 16 amino acids long. J lost 1 base, V lost 0 bases, and 2 bases had no gene match. The CDR3 protein is CASSQSDRESYNEQFF. DNA of the CDR3: TGCGCCAGCAGTCAATCGGACAGGGAGTCCTACAATGAGCAGTTCTTC.

In the case of this clone: The junction and the germline gene differ at one end; a read error may be behind it. The chain combines TRBV19 with TRBJ2-5; 11 bases line up with TRBD2. The CDR3 is 16 amino acids. Germline assignment: CDR1 LNHDA and CDR2 SQIVND (reference sequence). The CDR3 region has the DNA TGTGCCAGTCAAGCCTCAATAGCGGGAGGGCAAGAGATCCAGTACTTC. Protein product: CASQASIAGGQEIQYF.

The chain has TRBV4-1 and TRBJ2-2; D may be TRBD2 (5 bases). In germline, CDR1 is MGHRA, CDR2 YSYEKL. The V and J ends lost 2 bases and 6 bases respectively, with 13 bases between them. The CDR3 loop spans 15 amino acids. As DNA, the CDR3 is TGCGCCAGCAGCCAACTAGCTCCTCAGCCCGGGGAGCTGTTTTTT. It specifies CASSQLAPQPGELFF.

The chain is built from TRBV6-6 and TRBJ1-3; maybe TRBD1 (5 bases). Germline CDR1 MNHNY, CDR2 SVGAGI (reference sequence). This CDR3 has 15 amino acids. V lost 6 bases and J 0 bases, leaving 12 bases between the germline ends. The CDR3 DNA follows: TGTGCCAGCAGAAGAGGGACTGACTCTGGAAACACCATATATTTT. As protein: CASRRGTDSGNTIYF.

The J gene is TRBJ2-3, the V gene TRBV2; the match to TRBD2 covers 8 bases. J was trimmed by 12 bases and V by 5 bases; bases with no gene match: 13. Germline values: CDR1 SNHLY, CDR2 FYNNEI. This CDR3 has 14 residues. CDR3 nucleotides: TGTGCCAGCAGTCCCTCTGGGGGCGGGAGGTCTCAGTATTTT. Its protein product is CASSPSGGGRSQYF.

CDR3 region: CAWNPSGRPYNEQFF. In DNA form, the CDR3 reads TGTGCCTGGAACCCTAGCGGGAGGCCGTACAATGAGCAGTTCTTC. The rearrangement uses TRBV30 and TRBJ2-1; TRBD2 agrees at 11 bases. V trimming: 4 bases; J trimming: 4 bases; junction bases outside the gene matches: 6. CDR3 length equals 15 residues. Germline V gives CDR1 GTSNPN, CDR2 SVGIG (reference sequence).

This chain joins TRBV6-1 and TRBJ2-5, with 7 positions matching TRBD1. The germline gives CDR1 MNHNS, CDR2 SASEGT. J was trimmed by 11 bases and V by 1 base; bases with no gene match: 10. The CDR3 contains 14 residues. The CDR3 is CASSEGRDSSKQYF. The CDR3, as DNA: TGTGCCAGCAGTGAAGGACGGGACAGCTCTAAGCAGTACTTC.

This chain links TRBV11-3 with TRBJ2-7; 7 bases align to TRBD1. The CDR3 contains 13 residues. From germline, CDR1 is SGHNT and CDR2 YENEEA. Germline trimming cut 6 bases from V and 4 bases from J; bases unmatched to any gene: 6. DNA for the CDR3: TGTGCCAGCAGTGCAGGACAGGAGTACGAGCAGTACTTC. Translated: CASSAGQEYEQYF.

The chain is built from TRBV4-1 and TRBJ2-7; TRBD2 aligns across 11 bases. Trimming at V came to 0 bases and at J to 6 bases, leaving 4 bases not matched to a gene. The CDR3 runs to 15 residues. Germline CDR1 is MGHRA and CDR2 is YSYEKL. The chain's CDR3 is CASSQDPTSGAEQYF. CDR3 bases: TGCGCCAGCAGCCAAGATCCGACTAGCGGGGCCGAGCAGTACTTC.

This chain connects TRBV7-6 to TRBJ2-7; 10 bases align to TRBD1. CDR3 length equals 15 residues. Germline values: CDR1 SGHVS, CDR2 FNYEAQ. Trimming at V came to 5 bases and at J to 6 bases, leaving 10 bases not matched to a gene. CDR3 sequence reads: CASSPTGTGAGEQYF. CDR3 sequence (DNA): TGTGCCAGCAGCCCGACCGGGACAGGGGCCGGCGAGCAGTACTTC. The full variable domain, its missing parts supplied by reference TRBV7-6 and TRBJ2-7, is GAGVSQSPRYKVTKRGQDVALRCDPISGHVSLYWYRQALGQGPEFLTYFNYEAQQDKSGLPNDRFSAERPEGSISTLTIQRTEQRDSAMYRCASSPTGTGAGEQYFGPGTRLTVT.

The chain combines TRBV6-1 with TRBJ1-3, with unresolved D. Germline CDR1 reads MNHNS; CDR2 reads SASEGT. V was pared by 3 bases and J by 4 bases, with 4 bases between. CDR3 length equals 12 residues. DNA for the CDR3: TGTGCCAGCAGTGACTCCGGAAACACCATATATTTT. Amino acid sequence: CASSDSGNTIYF.

This clone appeared a single time. The V call is TRBV27, the J call TRBJ1-6; no definite D call. The V gene lost 5 bases and the J gene lost 2 bases, with 10 bases spanning the gap. The germline V gene has CDR1 MNHEY and CDR2 SMNVEV (reference sequence). The CDR3 sequence is 15 residues long. Here the CDR3 DNA reads TGTGCCAGCAGTGCGGCCGGGGCCTATAATTCACCCCTCCACTTT. Translating it yields CASSAAGAYNSPLHF.

This clone has more than one count but fewer than ten. This likely stems from a read error, as it lies one base from a far larger clone. The chain uses TRBV25-1 and TRBJ2-1; 9 bases map to TRBD2. The CDR3 runs 18 residues. After removal of 6 bases from V and 6 bases from J, the junction contained 18 bases not matched to a gene. Germline CDR1 is MGHDK and CDR2 is SYGVNS. The CDR3 DNA follows: TGTGCCAGCAGAGAGGGTTCGGGGGTGGGACTAGCCGGCAATGAGCAGTTCTTC. It is translated as CASREGSGVGLAGNEQFF.

This rearrangement joins TRBV4-1 to TRBJ2-7; tentatively, D is TRBD2 (5 bases). Between the trimmed V and J ends, which lost 3 bases and 3 bases, there was a span of 21 bases. CDR1 MGHRA and CDR2 YSYEKL come from the germline V gene. CDR3 length: 17 residues. CDR3 sequence: CASSHLIVRESNYEQYF. CDR3 sequence (DNA): TGCGCCAGCAGCCACCTCATAGTGAGGGAAAGCAACTACGAGCAGTACTTC.